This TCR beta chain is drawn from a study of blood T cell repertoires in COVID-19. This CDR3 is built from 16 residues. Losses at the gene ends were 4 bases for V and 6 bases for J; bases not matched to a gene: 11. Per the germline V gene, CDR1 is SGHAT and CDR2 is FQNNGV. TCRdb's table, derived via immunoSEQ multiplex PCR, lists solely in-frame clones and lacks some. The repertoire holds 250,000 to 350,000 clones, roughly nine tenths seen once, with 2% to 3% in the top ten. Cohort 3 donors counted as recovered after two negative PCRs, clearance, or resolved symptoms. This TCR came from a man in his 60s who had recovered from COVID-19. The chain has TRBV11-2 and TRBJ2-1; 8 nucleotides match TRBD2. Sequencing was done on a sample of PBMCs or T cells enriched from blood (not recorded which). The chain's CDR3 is CASSSRGTGGVNEQFF. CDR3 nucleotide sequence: TGTGCCAGCAGCTCTCGAGGGACGGGAGGGGTCAATGAGCAGTTCTTC.